This T cell receptor beta chain was documented in a study of spatial heterogeneity in lung cancer. The study, taken as a whole, reports: Mutation counts in tumors were tracked by counts of expanded intratumoral alpha and beta TCRs.

Time point: sample taken at primary tumor resection. V gave up 0 bases and J gave up 7 bases; unmatched junction bases: 5. The CDR3 runs 15 residues. CDR1 is MGHRA and CDR2 is YSYEKL in the germline V gene. This clonotype was seen repeatedly, ten times or more. What it recognizes is unknown. One entry per CDR3 protein results from TCRdb running MiXCR on the 5' RACE reads. The table records some 96,000 distinct CDR3 sequences, around 4.3% of them present only once. The rearrangement joins TRBV4-1 to TRBJ2-2, with 7 positions matching TRBD2. This sequence was found in a male donor with early-stage non-small cell lung cancer. This specimen consisted of lung tumor tissue, obtained at surgery. The CDR3 here is CASSQDPSGDGELFF. CDR3 DNA sequence: TGCGCCAGCAGCCAAGACCCTAGCGGAGACGGGGAGCTGTTTTTT.